Following are 20 T cell receptor beta chains from one sample sequenced in a study of blood T cell repertoires in COVID-19 (dated by TCRdb to 2020 to 2022). Libraries were prepared through the immunoSEQ multiplex PCR assay. TCRdb re-hosts the immuneACCESS table, in-frame sequences only. Its copies lack some clones; in the studies checked, an unresolved V gene accounts for under half of them, and the cause for the rest is not known. For this sample there are about 150,000 clones; 85% appear just once. Of the sample, roughly 2.9% falls within the top ten clones. Sequencing was done on a sample of peripheral blood. These receptors were collected from a woman between 35 and 50 years old with active or convalescent COVID-19.

The CDR3 protein is CAATANYGYTF. CDR3 in DNA: TGTGCCGCCACGGCTAACTATGGCTACACCTTC. The J gene is TRBJ1-2, the V gene TRBV19; D gene unclear. This CDR3 is 11 amino acids long. V shed 11 bases and J shed 0 bases, with 7 bases lying between them. Per the germline V gene, CDR1 is LNHDA and CDR2 is SQIVND (reference sequence).

The J gene is TRBJ2-1, the V gene TRBV28, with 7 positions matching TRBD1. This CDR3 is 14 amino acids long. Germline assignment: CDR1 MDHEN and CDR2 SYDVKM. The ends lost 4 bases at V and 8 bases at J; junction bases unmatched: 8. The DNA for the CDR3 is TGTGCCAGCAGTTCAGGGGGTTCTAAGTATGAGCAGTTCTTC. It codes for CASSSGGSKYEQFF.

The chain links TRBV6-5 to TRBJ1-4, with D possibly TRBD1 on 5 matching bases. V was trimmed by 2 bases and J by 3 bases, leaving 10 bases between them. Per germline, CDR1 MNHEY and CDR2 SVGAGI. The CDR3 extends over 15 amino acids. The CDR3 protein is CASSYLKGANEKLFF. DNA of the CDR3: TGTGCCAGCAGTTACCTGAAAGGGGCTAATGAAAAACTGTTTTTT.

The chain uses TRBV4-2 and TRBJ1-2; 7 bases match TRBD1. The CDR3 runs to 16 residues. CDR1 and CDR2 from the germline V gene are LGHNA and YNFKEQ. V shed 0 bases and J 8 bases; nucleotides not matched to a gene: 12. The CDR3 region has the DNA TGTGCCAGCAGCCAAGAACAGACAGGGCGGGCGAAGGGCTACACCTTC. It translates to CASSQEQTGRAKGYTF.

This chain connects TRBV15 to TRBJ1-5; the match to TRBD1 covers 7 bases. Trimming at V came to 0 bases and at J to 4 bases, leaving 3 bases not matched to a gene. Per germline, CDR1 LNHNV and CDR2 YYDKDF (reference sequence). The CDR3 runs to 15 residues. The CDR3 sequence is CATSREDRANQPQHF. The CDR3 DNA reads TGTGCCACCAGCAGAGAAGACAGGGCAAATCAGCCCCAGCATTTT.

This clone was recorded once. The chain combines TRBV6-2 or TRBV6-3 with TRBJ1-3, with a tentative D call TRBD1 (6 bases). CDR3 size: 16 residues. V lost 2 bases, J lost 5 bases, and 16 bases lay in between. Germline lookup yields CDR1 MNHEY and CDR2 SVGEGT. The CDR3 reads CASSYPQGDGRNTIYF. The DNA for the CDR3 is TGTGCCAGCAGTTACCCACAGGGTGATGGAAGAAACACCATATATTTT.

This chain uses TRBV30 with TRBJ2-7; D possibly corresponds to TRBD2 (5 bases). Germline-derived CDR1 and CDR2 are GTSNPN and SVGIG (reference sequence). V was cut by 1 base and J by 3 bases, with 7 bases left in between. CDR3 length: 12 amino acids. The CDR3 DNA follows: TGTGCCTGGAGTGAAGGGAGCTACGAGCAGTACTTC. Amino acids: CAWSEGSYEQYF.

This CDR3 reads CASSPPTTGIRYFNYGYTF. CDR3 sequence (DNA): TGTGCCAGCAGTCCGCCAACAACCGGGATCCGCTACTTTAACTATGGCTACACCTTC. The rearrangement links TRBV28 to TRBJ1-2; the D is unclear. V was trimmed by 5 bases and J by 1 base, leaving 26 bases between them. The germline V gene has CDR1 MDHEN and CDR2 SYDVKM. The CDR3 totals 19 residues.

This clone was recorded a few times. The chain combines TRBV9 with TRBJ1-1, with 7 bases aligning to TRBD1. Trimming removed 0 bases from V and 0 bases from J; junction bases left unmatched: 2. Germline V gene data show CDR1 as SGDLS and CDR2 as YYNGEE. This CDR3 has 15 amino acids. The CDR3 spells CASSVEDRMNTEAFF. CDR3 nucleotides: TGTGCCAGCAGCGTAGAGGACAGGATGAACACTGAAGCTTTCTTT.

The chain recombines TRBV14 with TRBJ2-7; tentative D call: TRBD1 (5 bases). Trimming shortened V by 0 bases and J by 1 base, and 13 bases separated the two germline ends. This CDR3 is built from 16 residues. Germline CDR1 is SGHDN and CDR2 is FVKESK. The CDR3 coding sequence is TGTGCCAGCAGCCAAGATATACCAGGGATATCCTACGAGCAGTACTTC. This encodes CASSQDIPGISYEQYF.

The genes are TRBV6-5 and TRBJ1-2; a possible D gene is TRBD1 (5 bases). The germline V gene has CDR1 MNHEY and CDR2 SVGAGI. The CDR3 spans 15 residues. The V end lost 0 bases, the J end lost 8 bases, and 16 bases lay between the germline ends. CDR3 region: CASSYSRQGGRGYTF. The CDR3 DNA follows: TGTGCCAGCAGTTACTCTCGGCAGGGCGGTCGAGGCTACACCTTC.

The chain couples TRBV30 to TRBJ2-5; TRBD1 matches 8 bases. Per the germline V gene, CDR1 is GTSNPN and CDR2 is SVGIG (reference sequence). This CDR3 comprises 12 residues. J was trimmed by 2 bases and V by 4 bases; bases with no gene match: 0. CDR3 amino acids: CAWNRGQETQYF. The CDR3 region has the DNA TGTGCCTGGAACAGGGGGCAAGAGACCCAGTACTTC. The full variable domain, its missing parts supplied by reference TRBV30 and TRBJ2-5, is SQTIHQWPATLVQPVGSPLSLECTVEGTSNPNLYWYRQAAGRGLQLLFYSVGIGQISSEVPQNLSASRPQDRQFILSSKKLLLSDSGFYLCAWNRGQETQYFGPGTRLLVL.

The chain joins TRBV5-3 to TRBJ2-7; 7 bases fit TRBD1. TRBV5-3 is identified as an open reading frame with a role that is uncertain. V was pared by 0 bases and J by 7 bases, with 16 bases of the junction left unmatched. The CDR3 covers 17 residues. The CDR3 nucleotides read TGTGCCAGAAGCTTGGTGGGCGACAGGGACCTTAGAAGGGAGCAGTACTTC. Translating gives CARSLVGDRDLRREQYF.

The rearrangement links TRBV15 to TRBJ1-1; D gene ambiguous. Trimming stripped 4 bases from V and 5 bases from J, with 17 bases between. This CDR3 is 15 amino acids long. The germline V gene encodes CDR1 LNHNV and CDR2 YYDKDF (reference sequence). CDR3 in amino acids: CATSTREGWETEAFF. The CDR3 nucleotides are TGTGCCACCAGCACCAGAGAGGGCTGGGAGACTGAAGCTTTCTTT.

The chain carries TRBV28 and TRBJ2-7; TRBD1 matches at 10 bases. The V and J ends lost 6 bases and 0 bases, in that order; junction bases with no gene match: 2. Germline CDR1 and CDR2: MDHEN and SYDVKM. CDR3 length equals 14 residues. The CDR3 DNA reads as TGTGCCAGCAGCAGGACAGGGGGCTCCTACGAGCAGTACTTC. It specifies CASSRTGGSYEQYF.

The rearrangement uses TRBV24-1 and TRBJ1-4; D gene ambiguous. The CDR3 sequence is 15 residues long. V shed 3 bases and J shed 9 bases, with 16 bases lying between them. Germline lookup yields CDR1 KGHDR and CDR2 SFDVKD. The CDR3 DNA reads TGTGCCACCAGTGATCCGGGGTCCCGGAGGCAAAAACTGTTTTTT. Encoded protein: CATSDPGSRRQKLFF.

This clone was seen once. This chain uses TRBV5-4 with TRBJ2-3; D remains ambiguous. V was trimmed by 1 base and J by 1 base, leaving 7 bases between them. Germline CDR1 is SGHNT and CDR2 is YYREEE (reference sequence). This CDR3 region has 14 residues. The DNA for the CDR3 is TGTGCCAGCAGCTTGAGGCAGGGCACAGATACGCAGTATTTT. Translated: CASSLRQGTDTQYF.

This sequence joins TRBV28 and TRBJ1-2, with D tentatively TRBD1 (5 bases). Germline CDR1 is MDHEN and CDR2 is SYDVKM. Trimming shortened V by 10 bases and J by 2 bases, and 11 bases separated the two germline ends. CDR3 length: 12 residues. The CDR3 DNA follows: TGTGCCATCGGAACAGGCAACTATGGCTACACCTTC. It specifies CAIGTGNYGYTF.

CDR3: CASSSSRGPYEQYF. DNA for the CDR3: TGTGCCAGCAGTTCCTCGAGAGGCCCCTACGAGCAGTACTTC. J is TRBJ2-7 and V is TRBV6-5; D gene uncertain. Germline CDR1 reads MNHEY; CDR2 reads SVGAGI. The length of the CDR3 is 14 residues. V was cut by 4 bases and J by 2 bases, with 12 bases left in between.

The V call is TRBV11-2, the J call TRBJ1-1, with TRBD1 matching over 7 bases. Germline assignment: CDR1 SGHAT and CDR2 FQNNGV. The J segment lost 9 bases and the V segment lost 5 bases, leaving 6 bases of the junction unmatched. This CDR3 has 12 amino acids. CDR3 sequence reads: CASSPDREKAFF. The CDR3 DNA reads as TGTGCCAGCAGCCCTGACAGGGAAAAAGCTTTCTTT. The entire variable domain, with the rest obtained from reference TRBV11-2 and TRBJ1-1, is as follows: EAGVAQSPRYKIIEKRQSVAFWCNPISGHATLYWYQQILGQGPKLLIQFQNNGVVDDSQLPKDRFSAERLKGVDSTLKIQPAKLEDSAVYLCASSPDREKAFFGQGTRLTVV.